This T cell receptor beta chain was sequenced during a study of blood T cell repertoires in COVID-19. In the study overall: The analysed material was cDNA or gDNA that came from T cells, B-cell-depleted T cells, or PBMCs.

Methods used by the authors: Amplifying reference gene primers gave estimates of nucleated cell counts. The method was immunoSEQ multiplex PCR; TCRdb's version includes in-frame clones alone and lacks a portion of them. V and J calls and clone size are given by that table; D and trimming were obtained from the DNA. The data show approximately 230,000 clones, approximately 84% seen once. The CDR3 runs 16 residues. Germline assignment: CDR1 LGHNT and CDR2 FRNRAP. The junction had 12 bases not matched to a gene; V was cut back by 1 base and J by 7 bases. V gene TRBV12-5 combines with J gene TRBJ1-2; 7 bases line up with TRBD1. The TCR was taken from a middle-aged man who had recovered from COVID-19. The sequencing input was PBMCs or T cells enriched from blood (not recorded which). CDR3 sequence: CASGLAPGDRVGGYTF. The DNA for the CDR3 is TGTGCTAGTGGTTTGGCCCCGGGGGACAGAGTGGGTGGCTACACCTTC.